This T cell receptor (beta chain) was sequenced during a study of T cell responses to AZD1222 COVID-19 vaccine. Study details: Second-dose schedules of about 4 or about 12 weeks were combined.

Libraries were prepared by immunoSEQ multiplex PCR; TCRdb keeps only in-frame clonotypes and omits some of them. The table lists about 180,000 clones, 85% to 90% of them singletons. A remark on this clone: Its antigen remains unidentified.

Study-level results: No repertoire was sampled before or during the peak T cell response, only after it. Increased Spike-specific TCR breadth and depth were observed after two AZD1222 doses.

Source: peripheral blood, taken on day 0 of AZD1222 vaccination. This clonotype was sampled from an adult in good health.

The CDR3 spells CASSYRTGPSETQYF. The CDR3 DNA sequence: TGTGCCAGCAGCTATCGGACAGGGCCCTCGGAGACCCAGTACTTC. This chain uses TRBV7-2 with TRBJ2-5; 8 positions match TRBD1. Germline values: CDR1 SGHTA, CDR2 FQGNSA. V was clipped by 4 bases and J by 5 bases; unmatched bases: 9. The CDR3 totals 15 residues.